What follows is one TCR beta chain and its context. What it recognizes is unknown. A junction end diverges from the germline sequence, so it may reflect a read error. Sample-barcoded 5' priming and a J-beta primer mix drove a second PCR of about 6 to 11 cycles. CDR3-containing paired-end reads numbering at least 2.5 million came from each sample. TCRdb redid the calling of the 5' RACE reads with MiXCR, one entry per CDR3 protein. The data hold about 640,000 distinct CDR3 sequences, with around 54% observed a single time. This CDR3 is 17 amino acids long. Germline V gene lookup returns CDR1 SGHTA and CDR2 FQGNSA. This sample was included in a study of blood T cells in healthy people across ages. Looking at the study overall: Through template switching, about one barcoded beta molecule was captured per two T cells, as measured in model experiments.

General study results and limits: Across samples, TCR beta diversity tracked strongly with naive T cell percentage. Investigators viewed diversity estimates from one million T cells as underestimates, the study reported.

The V call is TRBV7-2, the J call TRBJ2-7; the D gene could be TRBD1 or TRBD2 (5 bases each). The sequence came from a man in his 60s in good health. Material for sequencing was blood. CDR3 in amino acids: CANSLAFDCGGAYEQYF. For the CDR3, the DNA is TGCGCCAACAGCTTAGCGTTCGATTGTGGGGGAGCCTACGAGCAGTACTTC.